This entry lists 4 T cell receptor beta chains sequenced from one sample in a study of vaccination and CD4 T cells after COVID-19. Their cognate antigens are unknown. Cultured CD4+ T cell DNA underwent sequencing with the Oncomine TCR Beta short-read assay. TCRdb analysed the PCR reads with MiXCR anew, one entry per CDR3 protein. This table has some 15,000 distinct CDR3 sequences, around four fifths appearing once. This sample's treatment: approximately nine-day PBMC culture with coronavirus spike peptide pools or control peptides (ViraFEST assay). Sequenced material: CD4+ T cells from blood, cultured in vitro. The receptor source for this set is a human donor who had recovered from COVID-19.

The CDR3 DNA is TGTGCCAGCAGGCTACAGGGTCCGAGCAATCAGCCCCAGCATTTT. The encoded protein is CASRLQGPSNQPQHF. The chain links TRBV2 to TRBJ1-5, with D perhaps TRBD1 (6 bases). V dropped 6 bases and J dropped 1 base, with 13 bases sitting between them. The CDR3 sequence is 15 residues long. Germline V CDR1 and CDR2: SNHLY, FYNNEI.

The gene calls are TRBV4-1 and TRBJ1-6; D unresolved. CDR3 length: 14 amino acids. V lost 1 base, J lost 7 bases, and 8 bases lay in between. Looked up from germline, CDR1 is MGHRA and CDR2 is YSYEKL. CDR3 protein: CASSQGTGNSPLHF. The CDR3 region has the DNA TGCGCCAGCAGCCAAGGGACGGGGAATTCACCCCTCCACTTT.

The chain employs TRBV6-2 or TRBV6-3 and TRBJ2-3; 15 nucleotides agree with TRBD2. The CDR3 spans 16 residues. Per the germline V gene, CDR1 is MNHEY and CDR2 is SVGEGT. Trimming took 5 bases from V and 4 from J; bases not matched to a gene: 4. The CDR3 region has the DNA TGTGCCAGCAGTACGGGACTAGCGGGAGGTGCAGATACGCAGTATTTT. Translation gives CASSTGLAGGADTQYF.

This rearrangement joins TRBV6-1 to TRBJ1-5; possible D gene TRBD1, 5 bases. The CDR3 has 15 residues. The V gene's germline CDR1 is MNHNS and CDR2 SASEGT. Trimming took off 10 bases at V and 3 bases at J, with 19 bases between the two ends. The CDR3 here is CATIWEGFNNQPQHF. For the CDR3, the DNA is TGTGCCACCATTTGGGAGGGGTTTAACAATCAGCCCCAGCATTTT.